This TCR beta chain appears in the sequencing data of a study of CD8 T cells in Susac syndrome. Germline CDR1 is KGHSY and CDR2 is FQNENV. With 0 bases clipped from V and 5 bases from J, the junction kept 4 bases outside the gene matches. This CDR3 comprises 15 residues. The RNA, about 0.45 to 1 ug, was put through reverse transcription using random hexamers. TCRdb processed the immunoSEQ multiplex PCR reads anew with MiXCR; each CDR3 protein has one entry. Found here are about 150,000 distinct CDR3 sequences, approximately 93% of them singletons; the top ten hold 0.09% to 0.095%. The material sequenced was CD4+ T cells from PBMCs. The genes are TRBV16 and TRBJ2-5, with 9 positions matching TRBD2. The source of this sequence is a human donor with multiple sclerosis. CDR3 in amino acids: CASSQSSGSGETQYF. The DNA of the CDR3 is TGTGCCAGCAGCCAATCTAGCGGGAGTGGGGAGACCCAGTACTTC.